Below are 8 T cell receptor beta chains sequenced from a single sample in a study of blood T cell repertoires in COVID-19. This table comes from immunoSEQ multiplex PCR, and its TCRdb copy is limited to in-frame clones, with some not included. Counted here are around 130,000 clones, roughly nine tenths occurring once; the ten biggest clones make up 25% to 35%. Input material: peripheral blood. The receptor set was obtained from a man between 65 and 79 years old with active or convalescent COVID-19.

The CDR3 reads CASSAGTSRDIQYF. CDR3 sequence (DNA): TGTGCCAGCAGCGCCGGGACTTCCCGGGACATTCAGTACTTC. V and J are TRBV4-2 and TRBJ2-4; possibly TRBD2 for D (6 bases). There are 14 residues in the CDR3. Germline V lookup: CDR1 LGHNA, CDR2 YNFKEQ. V gave up 5 bases and J gave up 8 bases, with 16 bases separating them.

V gene TRBV18 combines with J gene TRBJ1-2; a weak D match, TRBD1 (6 bases). V was shortened by 3 bases and J by 0 bases, with 11 bases between the two germline ends. The germline V gene encodes CDR1 KGHSH and CDR2 LQKENI. This CDR3 spans 15 amino acids. CDR3 in DNA: TGTGCCAGCTCACCTACCGGGACACCTAACTATGGCTACACCTTC. Encoded protein: CASSPTGTPNYGYTF.

This chain joins TRBV3-1 (or the pseudogene TRBV3-2) and TRBJ2-1; D remains unclear. There are 11 residues in the CDR3. CDR1 LGHDT and CDR2 YNNKEL come from the germline V gene (reference sequence). Trimming pared 8 bases from V and 7 bases from J, leaving 9 bases between. The CDR3 sequence: CASSLSNEQFF. The CDR3 DNA is TGTGCCAGCTCACTAAGTAATGAGCAGTTCTTC.

This clone came up once. The genes are TRBV10-3 and TRBJ2-5, with 10 bases lining up with TRBD2. J lost 3 bases, V lost 6 bases, and 4 bases had no gene match. The CDR3 runs 14 residues. Germline assignment: CDR1 ENHRY and CDR2 SYGVKD. CDR3 DNA sequence: TGTGCCATCAGCGAGCTAGCGGGGGAAGAGACCCAGTACTTC. It specifies CAISELAGEETQYF.

The chain employs TRBV27 and TRBJ2-7; D not certain. This CDR3 region has 14 residues. The V gene's germline CDR1 is MNHEY and CDR2 SMNVEV (reference sequence). Trimming took 0 bases from V and 5 from J, leaving 11 bases between them. The CDR3 DNA sequence: TGTGCCAGCAGTTTATCTCGGGTTTCCAACGAGCAGTACTTC. Encoded protein: CASSLSRVSNEQYF.

Remarks on this clone: This could be a read error, since a much larger clone is one nucleotide away. The chain couples TRBV12-3 or TRBV12-4 to TRBJ1-1; D perhaps matches TRBD1 (6 bases). Deletions cut 4 bases from V and 0 bases from J, with 6 bases between. The CDR3 is 13 residues long. DNA for the CDR3: TGTGCCAGCAGTTGGACAGTGAACACTGAAGCTTTCTTT. This codes for CASSWTVNTEAFF.

The CDR3 bases are TGTGCCAGTAGTATCTACACAGGGGGAAACACCGGGGAGCTGTTTTTT. Its protein is CASSIYTGGNTGELFF. The chain combines TRBV19 with TRBJ2-2; 8 nucleotides match TRBD1. V trimming: 3 bases; J trimming: 2 bases; junction bases outside the gene matches: 5. This CDR3 comprises 16 residues. Germline values: CDR1 LNHDA, CDR2 SQIVND (reference sequence).

The chain is built from TRBV2 and TRBJ2-1; unclear D gene. The CDR3 spans 11 residues. Germline CDR1 is SNHLY and CDR2 is FYNNEI. Trimming shortened V by 5 bases and J by 4 bases, and 3 bases separated the two germline ends. CDR3 amino acids: CASSLYNEQFF. The CDR3 coding sequence is TGTGCCAGCAGTCTGTACAATGAGCAGTTCTTC.